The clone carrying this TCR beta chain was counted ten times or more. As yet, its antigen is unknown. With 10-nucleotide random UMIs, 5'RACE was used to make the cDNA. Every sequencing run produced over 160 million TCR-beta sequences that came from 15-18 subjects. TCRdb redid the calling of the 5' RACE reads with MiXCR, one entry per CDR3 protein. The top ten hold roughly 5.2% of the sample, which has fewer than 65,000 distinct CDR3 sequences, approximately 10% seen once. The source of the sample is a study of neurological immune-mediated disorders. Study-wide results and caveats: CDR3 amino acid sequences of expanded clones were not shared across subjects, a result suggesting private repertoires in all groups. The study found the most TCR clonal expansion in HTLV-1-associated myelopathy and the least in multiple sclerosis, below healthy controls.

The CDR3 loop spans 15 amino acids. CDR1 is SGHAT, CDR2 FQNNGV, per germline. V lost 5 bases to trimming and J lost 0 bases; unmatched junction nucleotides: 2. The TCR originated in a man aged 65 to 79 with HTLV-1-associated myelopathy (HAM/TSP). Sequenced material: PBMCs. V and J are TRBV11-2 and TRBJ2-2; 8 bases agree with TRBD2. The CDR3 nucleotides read TGTGCCAGCAGCCCGGGGGGGTCGAACACCGGGGAGCTGTTTTTT. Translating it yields CASSPGGSNTGELFF.